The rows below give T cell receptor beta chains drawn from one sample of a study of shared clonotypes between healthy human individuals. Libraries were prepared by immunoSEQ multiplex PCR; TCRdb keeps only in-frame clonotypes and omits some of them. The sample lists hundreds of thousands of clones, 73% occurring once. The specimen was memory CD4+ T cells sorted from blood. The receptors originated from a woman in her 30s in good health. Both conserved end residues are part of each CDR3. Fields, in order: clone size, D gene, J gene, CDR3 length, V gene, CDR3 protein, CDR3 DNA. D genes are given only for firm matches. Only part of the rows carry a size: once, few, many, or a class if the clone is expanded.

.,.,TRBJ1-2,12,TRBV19,CASIRGPYGYTF,TGTGCCAGTATCAGGGGACCCTATGGCTACACCTTC
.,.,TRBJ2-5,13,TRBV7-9,CATSLAAQETQYF,TGTGCCACCTCCCTCGCGGCACAAGAGACCCAGTACTTC
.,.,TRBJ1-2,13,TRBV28,CASIRDNNYGYTF,TGTGCCAGCATTAGAGACAACAACTATGGCTACACCTTC
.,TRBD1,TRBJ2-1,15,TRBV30,CAWSLRDRDSGEQFF,TGTGCCTGGAGTTTGAGGGACAGGGACTCCGGTGAGCAGTTCTTC
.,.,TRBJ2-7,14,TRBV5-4,CASSPQGQGREQYF,TGTGCCAGCAGCCCCCAAGGGCAAGGTCGCGAGCAGTACTTC
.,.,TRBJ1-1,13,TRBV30,CAWSEMQNTEAFF,TGTGCCTGGAGTGAGATGCAGAACACTGAAGCTTTCTTT
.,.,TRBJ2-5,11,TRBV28,CASSSWETQYF,TGTGCCAGCAGCTCCTGGGAGACCCAGTACTTC
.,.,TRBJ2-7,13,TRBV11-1,CASSLGPHKEQYF,TGTGCCAGCAGCTTAGGACCCCACAAAGAGCAGTACTTC
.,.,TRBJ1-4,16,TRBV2,CASSGSGITANEKLFF,TGTGCCAGCAGTGGGTCAGGGATAACGGCTAATGAAAAACTGTTTTTT
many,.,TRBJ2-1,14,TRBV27,CASSLRYRANEQFF,TGTGCCAGCAGTTTAAGGTACCGTGCCAATGAGCAGTTCTTC
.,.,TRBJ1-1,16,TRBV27,CASSSQPGRTGTEAFF,TGTGCCAGCAGTTCTCAACCGGGACGGACGGGCACTGAAGCTTTCTTT
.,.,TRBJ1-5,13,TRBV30,CAWSRQGNQPQHF,TGTGCCTGGAGTAGACAGGGCAATCAGCCCCAGCATTTT
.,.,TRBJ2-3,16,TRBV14,CASSQARRRSTDTQYF,TGTGCCAGCAGCCAAGCACGACGACGAAGCACAGATACGCAGTATTTT
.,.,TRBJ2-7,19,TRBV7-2,CASSLAGSYRGGVAYEQYF,TGTGCCAGCAGCTTAGCGGGATCGTATCGCGGAGGGGTCGCCTACGAGCAGTACTTC
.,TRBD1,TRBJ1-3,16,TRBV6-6,CASSPMDRGLGNTIYF,TGTGCCAGCAGCCCTATGGACAGGGGCCTTGGAAACACCATATATTTT
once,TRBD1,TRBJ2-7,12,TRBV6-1,CASSRTGYEQYF,TGTGCCAGCAGTAGGACAGGCTACGAGCAGTACTTC